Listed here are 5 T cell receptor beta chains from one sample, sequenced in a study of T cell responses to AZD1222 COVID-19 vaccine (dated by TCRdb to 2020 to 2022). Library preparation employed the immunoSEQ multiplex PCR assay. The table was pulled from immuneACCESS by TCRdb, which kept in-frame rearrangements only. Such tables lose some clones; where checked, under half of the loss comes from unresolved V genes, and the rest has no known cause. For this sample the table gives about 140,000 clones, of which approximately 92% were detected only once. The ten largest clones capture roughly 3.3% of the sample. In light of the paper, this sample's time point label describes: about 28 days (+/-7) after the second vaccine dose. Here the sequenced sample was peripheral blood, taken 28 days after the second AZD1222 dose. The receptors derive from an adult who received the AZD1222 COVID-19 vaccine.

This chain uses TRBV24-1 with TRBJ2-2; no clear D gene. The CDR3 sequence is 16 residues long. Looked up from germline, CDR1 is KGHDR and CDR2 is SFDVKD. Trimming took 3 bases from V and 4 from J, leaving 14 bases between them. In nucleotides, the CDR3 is TGTGCCACCAGTGATCCCGGGCCGCCCGTCACCGGGGAGCTGTTTTTT. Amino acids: CATSDPGPPVTGELFF.

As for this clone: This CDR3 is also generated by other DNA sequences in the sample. CDR3: CASSPGTGGGQPQHF. CDR3 sequence (DNA): TGTGCCAGCTCACCGGGAACAGGGGGAGGCCAGCCCCAGCATTTT. V and J are TRBV18 and TRBJ1-5; 8 bases align to TRBD1. The germline CDR1 and CDR2 sequences are KGHSH and LQKENI. The CDR3 sequence is 15 residues long. J lost 7 bases, V lost 3 bases, and 8 bases had no gene match. Using reference TRBV18 and TRBJ1-5 for the parts outside the CDR3, the full variable domain is NAGVMQNPRHLVRRRGQEARLRCSPMKGHSHVYWYRQLPEEGLKFMVYLQKENIIDESGMPKERFSAEFPKEGPSILRIQQVVRGDSAAYFCASSPGTGGGQPQHFGDGTRLSIL.

The DNA of the CDR3 is TGTGCCAGCAGCCAAGACTTCACAGGAGCCTCCTACAATGAGCAGTTCTTC. Translating it yields CASSQDFTGASYNEQFF. The V call is TRBV4-2, the J call TRBJ2-1; TRBD1 might be the D (5 bases). The V and J ends lost 0 bases and 0 bases respectively, with 12 bases between them. CDR3 size: 17 residues. Germline assignment: CDR1 LGHNA and CDR2 YNFKEQ.

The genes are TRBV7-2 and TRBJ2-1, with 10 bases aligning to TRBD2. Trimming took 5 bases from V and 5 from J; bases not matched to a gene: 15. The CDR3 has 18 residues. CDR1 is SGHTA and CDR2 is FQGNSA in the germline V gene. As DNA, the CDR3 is TGTGCCAGCAGCGCCCAGCTTCTAGCGGGAGCGGCGGACAATGAGCAGTTCTTC. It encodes CASSAQLLAGAADNEQFF.

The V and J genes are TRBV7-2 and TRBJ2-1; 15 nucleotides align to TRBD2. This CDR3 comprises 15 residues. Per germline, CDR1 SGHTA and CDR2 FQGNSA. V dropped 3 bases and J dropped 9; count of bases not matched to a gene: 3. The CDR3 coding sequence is TGTGCCAGCAGCTTCCTGGGACTAGCGGGAGGTGAGCAGTTCTTC. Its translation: CASSFLGLAGGEQFF.